Presented here are 20 T cell receptor beta chains from one specimen sequenced in a study of shared T cell receptors in the human thymus. Method: immunoSEQ multiplex PCR; TCRdb's copy keeps in-frame clones and lacks some. This sample has hundreds of thousands of clones, with 70% to 80% found just once. In addition, the sample was reused for a study of human thymus T cells.

Sequenced material: thymocytes. These receptors all stem from a boy younger than two with a congenital heart defect.

The chain couples TRBV7-9 to TRBJ1-1, with D perhaps TRBD1 (6 bases). V lost 1 base and J 3 bases, leaving 9 bases between the germline ends. This CDR3 comprises 14 residues. Germline CDR1 SEHNR, CDR2 FQNEAQ (reference sequence). CDR3 region: CASSLEGEYTEAFF. The CDR3 nucleotides read TGTGCCAGCAGCTTAGAGGGGGAATACACTGAAGCTTTCTTT.

The V and J genes are TRBV6-1 and TRBJ2-7; 7 bases line up with TRBD1. Germline V gene sequence: CDR1 MNHNS, CDR2 SASEGT. The length of the CDR3 is 14 residues. V shed 8 bases, J shed 3 bases, and the junction held 10 bases outside the gene matches. CDR3 sequence reads: CASELPRDSYEQYF. Here the CDR3 DNA reads TGTGCCAGCGAACTACCCCGGGACAGCTACGAGCAGTACTTC.

The rearrangement joins TRBV10-3 to TRBJ2-1; 10 bases line up with TRBD2. From germline, CDR1 is ENHRY and CDR2 SYGVKD. Trimming removed 11 bases from V and 5 bases from J; junction bases left unmatched: 6. The CDR3 has 13 residues. CDR3 amino acids: CASRTSGDNEQFF. DNA for the CDR3: TGTGCCTCAAGGACTAGCGGAGACAATGAGCAGTTCTTC.

V usage is TRBV15 and J usage is TRBJ2-7; a possible D gene is TRBD2 (5 bases). Per germline, CDR1 LNHNV and CDR2 YYDKDF (reference sequence). V was pared by 8 bases and J by 5 bases, with 16 bases between. The CDR3 spans 13 residues. The CDR3 nucleotides are TGTGCCACCGGATCTAGCTCTCCTGACGAGCAGTACTTC. Translating gives CATGSSSPDEQYF.

This chain joins TRBV5-6 and TRBJ2-7; D is unclear. This CDR3 is 11 amino acids long. In germline, CDR1 is SGHDT, CDR2 YYEEEE. V gave up 4 bases and J gave up 2 bases, with 4 bases separating them. The CDR3 region is CASSTAYEQYF. CDR3 sequence (DNA): TGTGCCAGCAGCACAGCCTACGAGCAGTACTTC.

In its sample, this clone was seen a few times. The chain combines TRBV28 with TRBJ2-1, with D perhaps matching TRBD1 (5 bases). Germline-derived CDR1 and CDR2 are MDHEN and SYDVKM. The CDR3 sequence is 16 residues long. V was shortened by 1 base and J by 0 bases, with 10 bases between the two germline ends. The CDR3 spells CASSLLGPHSYNEQFF. Written as DNA, the CDR3 is TGTGCCAGCAGTTTATTGGGGCCGCACTCCTACAATGAGCAGTTCTTC.

V is TRBV12-5 and J is TRBJ2-7, with D perhaps matching TRBD1 (5 bases). This CDR3 is 19 amino acids long. Trimming removed 2 bases from V and 3 bases from J, with 26 bases in between. Per the germline V gene, CDR1 is LGHNT and CDR2 is FRNRAP. Written as DNA, the CDR3 is TGTGCTAGTGGTTTGTCGGCTGGAATGGACAACCTCCCGGTCTACGAGCAGTACTTC. This sequence encodes CASGLSAGMDNLPVYEQYF.

This clone appeared once. V and J are TRBV5-1 and TRBJ1-2, with D perhaps TRBD1 (5 bases). The V gene's germline CDR1 is SGHRS and CDR2 YFSETQ. The CDR3 runs to 12 residues. Trimming pared 4 bases from V and 6 bases from J, leaving 10 bases between. DNA of the CDR3: TGCGCCAGCAGCCCCGAAGGGGATGGCTACACCTTC. It translates to CASSPEGDGYTF. Full variable domain (missing parts from reference TRBV5-1 and TRBJ1-2): KAGVTQTPRYLIKTRGQQVTLSCSPISGHRSVSWYQQTPGQGLQFLFEYFSETQRNKGNFPGRFSGRQFSNSRSEMNVSTLELGDSALYLCASSPEGDGYTFGSGTRLTVV.

This chain links TRBV27 with TRBJ1-4; D possibly corresponds to TRBD1 (5 bases). Germline V gene data show CDR1 as MNHEY and CDR2 as SMNVEV (reference sequence). Trimming left V 5 bases short and J 3 bases short, with 19 bases between. The CDR3 runs to 17 residues. The DNA for the CDR3 is TGTGCCAGCAGTCGAAAGGACAAACCGGGGGCTAATGAAAAACTGTTTTTT. This sequence encodes CASSRKDKPGANEKLFF.

This clone has a handful of counts. The V and J genes are TRBV5-4 and TRBJ2-1; 7 positions match TRBD1. The CDR3 length is 13 residues. Germline V gene sequence: CDR1 SGHNT, CDR2 YYREEE (reference sequence). V lost 7 bases, J lost 2 bases, and 3 bases stayed unmatched. In DNA form, the CDR3 reads TGTGCCAGCGCCGACAGGGCCTACAATGAGCAGTTCTTC. It encodes CASADRAYNEQFF. The full variable domain, its missing parts supplied by reference TRBV5-4 and TRBJ2-1, is ETGVTQSPTHLIKTRGQQVTLRCSSQSGHNTVSWYQQALGQGPQFIFQYYREEENGRGNFPPRFSGLQFPNYSSELNVNALELDDSALYLCASADRAYNEQFFGPGTRLTVL.

J is TRBJ1-2 and V is TRBV9; 7 bases are shared with TRBD1. Germline lookup yields CDR1 SGDLS and CDR2 YYNGEE. This CDR3 is built from 16 residues. The V segment lost 4 bases and the J segment 0 bases; nucleotides outside the gene matches: 9. The CDR3 reads CASSLRDRDSNYGYTF. In nucleotides, the CDR3 is TGTGCCAGCAGCCTACGAGACAGGGATTCTAACTATGGCTACACCTTC.

V usage is TRBV21-1 and J usage is TRBJ2-1; the table's D call TRBD2 went unverified against the DNA. TRBV21-1 is a pseudogene locus. The CDR3 has 15 residues. The CDR3 protein is CASHEAGQGADEQFF. The CDR3 DNA reads TGTGCCAGCCACGAGGCGGGGCAGGGTGCCGATGAGCAGTTCTTC.

This clone was found a few times. The chain joins TRBV7-9 to TRBJ1-4; 7 bases agree with TRBD1. This CDR3 is built from 16 residues. Germline V gives CDR1 SEHNR, CDR2 FQNEAQ (reference sequence). V lost 2 bases, J lost 8 bases, and 11 bases stayed unmatched. The CDR3 sequence: CASSLMGKGAHEKLFF. The CDR3 DNA follows: TGTGCCAGCAGCTTAATGGGAAAGGGGGCACACGAAAAACTGTTTTTT. The whole variable domain, filled in from reference TRBV7-9 and TRBJ1-4, reads DTGVSQNPRHKITKRGQNVTFRCDPISEHNRLYWYRQTLGQGPEFLTYFQNEAQLEKSRLLSDRFSAERPKGSFSTLEIQRTEQGDSAMYLCASSLMGKGAHEKLFFGSGTQLSVL.

This chain uses TRBV5-1 with TRBJ2-5; 8 bases align to TRBD1. The J segment lost 5 bases and the V segment lost 4 bases, leaving 10 bases of the junction unmatched. The CDR3 totals 15 residues. In germline, CDR1 is SGHRS, CDR2 YFSETQ. CDR3 protein: CASSGPDRVWETQYF. The CDR3 DNA follows: TGCGCCAGCAGCGGGCCGGACAGGGTGTGGGAGACCCAGTACTTC.

The gene calls are TRBV10-1 and TRBJ2-3; 8 bases match TRBD2. Trimming removed 3 bases from V and 3 bases from J; junction bases left unmatched: 20. The CDR3 runs to 20 residues. Germline CDR1 is WNHNN and CDR2 is SYGVQD (reference sequence). The DNA for the CDR3 is TGCGCCAGCAGTGATACGCGGGAGGTGGGACGAGCGGACCAAACAGATACGCAGTATTTT. Translated: CASSDTREVGRADQTDTQYF.

The CDR3 DNA follows: TGTGCCAGCAGTCACGGACAGGGGGATACGGGCTACGAGCAGTACTTC. This gives the protein CASSHGQGDTGYEQYF. The V call is TRBV27, the J call TRBJ2-7; 10 positions match TRBD1. The CDR3 sequence is 16 residues long. V was clipped by 5 bases and J by 3 bases; unmatched bases: 10. Germline CDR1 reads MNHEY; CDR2 reads SMNVEV (reference sequence).

This clone was found once. The chain has TRBV4-3 and TRBJ2-1, with D perhaps matching TRBD2 (6 bases). The CDR3 is 15 amino acids. CDR1 is LGHNA and CDR2 is YSLEER in the germline V gene. Trimming removed 4 bases from V and 8 bases from J, with 18 bases in between. The CDR3 here is CASSLIAARGDEQFF. CDR3 nucleotide sequence: TGCGCCAGCAGCCTTATAGCGGCGAGAGGGGATGAGCAGTTCTTC.

The chain joins TRBV19 to TRBJ2-2; D might be TRBD2 (5 bases). The V gene lost 6 bases and the J gene lost 4 bases, with 15 bases spanning the gap. The CDR3 is 15 amino acids. CDR1 is LNHDA and CDR2 is SQIVND in the germline V gene (reference sequence). For the CDR3, the DNA is TGTGCCAGTAGCCCAGCAAGGGAGAGCACCGGGGAGCTGTTTTTT. Translated, it gives CASSPARESTGELFF.

This rearrangement joins TRBV5-1 to TRBJ2-1; 9 bases are a match to TRBD2. There are 16 residues in the CDR3. Looked up from germline, CDR1 is SGHRS and CDR2 is YFSETQ. J was trimmed by 8 bases and V by 3 bases; bases with no gene match: 12. CDR3 in DNA: TGCGCCAGCAGCTCCAGGCCGGGACTAGCTCCCTATGAGCAGTTCTTC. Amino acid sequence: CASSSRPGLAPYEQFF.

This clone has only a few counts. The chain has TRBV19 and TRBJ2-4; 7 bases align to TRBD2. Per the germline V gene, CDR1 is LNHDA and CDR2 is SQIVND (reference sequence). The V segment lost 3 bases and the J segment 0 bases; nucleotides outside the gene matches: 11. This CDR3 spans 18 amino acids. CDR3 in DNA: TGTGCCAGTAGTATCGGTGCGGGAGTGCCGGTAGCCAAAAACATTCAGTACTTC. It specifies CASSIGAGVPVAKNIQYF.